The 22 T cell receptor beta chains reported below all come from one sample, sequenced in a study of cytomegalovirus exposure and HLA in healthy donors. PCR employed 60 Vbeta and 13 Jbeta primers. The method was immunoSEQ multiplex PCR; TCRdb's version includes in-frame clones alone and lacks a portion of them. The top ten hold less than 4.5% of the sample, which has approximately 190,000 clones, roughly 80% seen once. Sequences were obtained from PBMCs. The receptors come from a man aged 50 or older in good health and CMV-seronegative.

Note on this clone: The same CDR3 also results from other DNA sequences found in this sample. The chain carries TRBV11-2 and TRBJ2-3; D uncertain. Germline values: CDR1 SGHAT, CDR2 FQNNGV. Trimming pared 2 bases from V and 2 bases from J, leaving 5 bases between. The CDR3 has 13 amino acids. The CDR3 DNA reads TGTGCCAGCAGCTTACTTTTCACAGATACGCAGTATTTT. Its protein is CASSLLFTDTQYF.

The rearrangement uses TRBV9 and TRBJ2-1, with a possible D match to TRBD1 (6 bases). The CDR3 sequence is 15 residues long. CDR1 SGDLS and CDR2 YYNGEE come from the germline V gene. V was clipped by 2 bases and J by 8 bases, with 17 bases between them. In DNA form, the CDR3 reads TGTGCCAGCAGCGTCGAAGGGGGAGCAAGCCATGAGCAGTTCTTC. It specifies CASSVEGGASHEQFF.

The rearrangement links TRBV29-1 to TRBJ1-5; no reliable D call. The germline V gene has CDR1 SQVTM and CDR2 ANQGSEA. The CDR3 spans 12 residues. The V end was cut by 7 bases, the J end by 4 bases, with 11 bases between. The CDR3 DNA follows: TGCAGCGCCGAACCTAGAAATCAGCCCCAGCATTTT. Translation gives CSAEPRNQPQHF. Full variable domain (rest looked up from reference TRBV29-1 and TRBJ1-5): SAVISQKPSRDICQRGTSLTIQCQVDSQVTMMFWYRQQPGQSLTLIATANQGSEATYESGFVIDKFPISRPNLTFSTLTVSNMSPEDSSIYLCSAEPRNQPQHFGDGTRLSIL.

The V call is TRBV12-5, the J call TRBJ2-2, with no clear D. The V and J ends lost 7 bases and 5 bases respectively, with 11 bases between them. Germline V CDR1 and CDR2: LGHNT, FRNRAP. This CDR3 comprises 13 residues. DNA of the CDR3: TGTGCTAGTGAATCCCCCCGGACCGGGGAGCTGTTTTTT. Protein product: CASESPRTGELFF.

The gene calls are TRBV6-1 and TRBJ2-2; D uncertain. V was clipped by 2 bases and J by 4 bases, with 8 bases between them. The germline V gene has CDR1 MNHNS and CDR2 SASEGT. The CDR3 has 14 residues. The CDR3: CASSEFGITGELFF. CDR3 DNA: TGTGCCAGCAGTGAATTTGGCATCACCGGGGAGCTGTTTTTT.

The chain carries TRBV11-2 and TRBJ1-1; 7 nucleotides line up with TRBD1. CDR3 size: 18 residues. With V trimmed by 5 bases and J by 3 bases, 18 bases remained unmatched. Germline loops: CDR1 SGHAT, CDR2 FQNNGV. This CDR3 is CASSPFQDRVVVHTEAFF. CDR3 nucleotide sequence: TGTGCCAGCAGCCCTTTCCAAGACAGGGTGGTAGTCCACACTGAAGCTTTCTTT.

This clone has only one observation. The chain has TRBV30 and TRBJ1-3, with 7 bases lining up with TRBD1. V trimming: 6 bases; J trimming: 2 bases; junction bases outside the gene matches: 10. Germline V gives CDR1 GTSNPN, CDR2 SVGIG (reference sequence). The CDR3 is made up of 15 amino acids. The CDR3 is CACPPLTGTGNTIYF. CDR3 nucleotides: TGTGCCTGTCCTCCACTGACAGGGACTGGAAACACCATATATTTT.

This clone has a handful of counts. The chain couples TRBV6-5 to TRBJ2-3; tentatively, D is TRBD1 (5 bases). Germline loops: CDR1 MNHEY, CDR2 SVGAGI. V gave up 5 bases and J gave up 2 bases, with 14 bases separating them. CDR3 length: 15 amino acids. CDR3: CASSRTGTLTDTQYF. DNA for the CDR3: TGTGCCAGCAGTCGAACAGGAACCCTCACAGATACGCAGTATTTT.

The CDR3 loop reads CASTIQGAEGYTF. DNA of the CDR3: TGTGCCAGCACTATCCAGGGGGCGGAGGGCTACACCTTC. The chain carries TRBV7-9 and TRBJ1-2; the match to TRBD1 covers 8 bases. Germline loops: CDR1 SEHNR, CDR2 FQNEAQ (reference sequence). This CDR3 is 13 amino acids long. With V trimmed by 7 bases and J by 8 bases, 9 bases remained unmatched.

On this clone itself: One end of the junction is discordant with germline, which a read error may explain. The chain links TRBV7-9 to TRBJ2-1; TRBD2 matches at 10 bases. The CDR3 consists of 16 residues. Germline values: CDR1 SEHNR, CDR2 FQNEAQ (reference sequence). Here the CDR3 DNA reads TGTTCCAGCAGCTTACGTAGCGGGGGGAACTACAATGAGCAGTTCTTC. This gives the protein CSSSLRSGGNYNEQFF.

CDR3 bases: TGTGCCAGCTCACCACGGCCTAGCGGGGGGGTCCACAATGAGCAGTTCTTC. Translated: CASSPRPSGGVHNEQFF. V gene TRBV18 combines with J gene TRBJ2-1; TRBD2 matches at 12 bases. The CDR3 covers 17 residues. V was pared by 1 base and J by 5 bases, with 6 bases of the junction left unmatched. CDR1 and CDR2 (germline): KGHSH, LQKENI.

In this sample, this clone turned up a few times. J is TRBJ1-2 and V is TRBV30; 7 bases are a match to TRBD1. Germline-derived CDR1 and CDR2 are GTSNPN and SVGIG (reference sequence). V was clipped by 0 bases and J by 8 bases; unmatched bases: 3. This CDR3 region has 12 residues. The CDR3 is CAWSVTGEGYTF. The DNA of the CDR3 is TGTGCCTGGAGTGTAACAGGGGAAGGCTACACCTTC.

This sequence joins TRBV30 and TRBJ2-3; 8 nucleotides match TRBD2. Losses at the gene ends were 0 bases for V and 2 bases for J; bases not matched to a gene: 4. Germline V lookup: CDR1 GTSNPN, CDR2 SVGIG (reference sequence). The CDR3 runs 15 residues. The CDR3 region has the DNA TGTGCCTGGAGTGTAGGTAGCGGGGTCACAGATACGCAGTATTTT. Amino acids: CAWSVGSGVTDTQYF. Full variable domain (rest looked up from reference TRBV30 and TRBJ2-3): SQTIHQWPATLVQPVGSPLSLECTVEGTSNPNLYWYRQAAGRGLQLLFYSVGIGQISSEVPQNLSASRPQDRQFILSSKKLLLSDSGFYLCAWSVGSGVTDTQYFGPGTRLTVL.

The J gene is TRBJ1-2, the V gene TRBV7-2; no clear D. Trimming left V 3 bases short and J 6 bases short, with 8 bases between. Germline V gives CDR1 SGHTA, CDR2 FQGNSA. CDR3 length equals 12 residues. The CDR3 bases are TGTGCCAGCAGCTTCGACTGGGATGGCTACACCTTC. Its protein product is CASSFDWDGYTF.

Remarks on this clone: At one end the junction does not follow the germline gene, possibly because of a read error. The V and J genes are TRBV7-9 and TRBJ1-6; D unclear. The CDR3 runs to 12 residues. The germline V gene has CDR1 SEHNR and CDR2 FQNEAQ (reference sequence). CDR3 sequence reads: CSSGRPPAPLHF. CDR3 sequence (DNA): TGTTCCAGCGGGAGGCCCCCGGCACCCCTCCACTTT.

This sequence joins TRBV27 and TRBJ1-2, with 7 bases lining up with TRBD1. The J segment lost 7 bases and the V segment lost 6 bases, leaving 8 bases of the junction unmatched. The CDR3 has 13 residues. CDR1 is MNHEY and CDR2 is SMNVEV in the germline V gene (reference sequence). The CDR3 reads CASSLTGRTGYTF. In DNA, the CDR3 is TGTGCCAGCAGCCTGACAGGGAGAACTGGCTACACCTTC.

The V and J genes are TRBV19 and TRBJ1-5, with D unresolved. CDR3 length: 14 residues. Trimming took off 0 bases at V and 5 bases at J, with 8 bases between the two ends. The germline CDR1 and CDR2 sequences are LNHDA and SQIVND (reference sequence). CDR3 nucleotides: TGTGCCAGTAGTATAGATCCCCTGTATCAGCCCCAGCATTTT. Protein: CASSIDPLYQPQHF.

V gene TRBV2 combines with J gene TRBJ2-5; 7 positions agree with TRBD1. With 7 bases clipped from V and 12 bases from J, the junction kept 14 bases outside the gene matches. CDR3 length equals 13 residues. Looked up from germline, CDR1 is SNHLY and CDR2 is FYNNEI. The CDR3 protein is CASNENSGQLKYF. Written as DNA, the CDR3 is TGTGCCAGCAACGAAAATTCGGGACAGCTGAAGTACTTC.

In regard to this clone: A junction boundary mismatches the germline segment, possibly from a read error. The chain carries TRBV7-9 and TRBJ2-7; a weak D match, TRBD1 (5 bases). Germline V gene sequence: CDR1 SEHNR, CDR2 FQNEAQ (reference sequence). The CDR3 contains 11 residues. The CDR3 loop reads CSSSPGYEQYF. CDR3 DNA: TGTTCCAGCAGCCCAGGGTACGAGCAGTACTTC.

The genes are TRBV27 and TRBJ1-4; D is uncertain. Deletions cut 5 bases from V and 8 bases from J, with 12 bases between. The CDR3 runs 13 residues. Germline V gene sequence: CDR1 MNHEY, CDR2 SMNVEV (reference sequence). Here the CDR3 reads CASSPTGIEKLFF. The CDR3 bases are TGTGCCAGCAGTCCAACCGGGATCGAAAAACTGTTTTTT.

This clone has just one count. The chain links TRBV15 to TRBJ1-1, with D maybe TRBD1 (5 bases). Per the germline V gene, CDR1 is LNHNV and CDR2 is YYDKDF (reference sequence). The CDR3 length is 14 residues. The ends were cut back, 0 bases at V and 4 bases at J, with 9 bases in the middle. CDR3 residues: CATSREGRVTEAFF. As DNA, the CDR3 is TGTGCCACCAGCAGAGAGGGCAGGGTCACTGAAGCTTTCTTT.

The genes are TRBV6-6 and TRBJ2-7; TRBD1 aligns across 8 bases. V lost 0 bases and J lost 2; bases outside the gene matches: 3. There are 15 residues in the CDR3. The germline V gene has CDR1 MNHNY and CDR2 SVGAGI (reference sequence). DNA of the CDR3: TGTGCCAGCAGTTACTCGGGGACAGGACCCTACGAGCAGTACTTC. This encodes CASSYSGTGPYEQYF.